This T cell receptor (beta chain) was profiled in a study of T cells in Graves' hyperthyroidism and ophthalmopathy. This CDR3 region has 15 residues. With 3 bases removed from V and 5 bases from J, the gap between germline ends came to 17 bases. Germline V gene sequence: CDR1 MGHRA, CDR2 YSYEKL. Authors of the study amplified TCR beta CDR3 regions from RNA transcripts. The HTBI primer set served for first-round RT-PCR of the TCR CDR3. TCRdb re-called the multiplex PCR reads with MiXCR, one entry per CDR3 protein. In the table there are about 620,000 distinct CDR3 sequences, 16% of which are singletons. This clonotype has just a few counts.

V usage is TRBV4-1 and J usage is TRBJ2-7; tentatively, D is TRBD1 or TRBD2 (6 bases each). Sample: blood. This clonotype was obtained from a woman between 25 and 40 years old with Graves' hyperthyroidism. CDR3 in amino acids: CASSQGGRLTHEQYF. CDR3 bases: TGCGCCAGCAGCCAGGGGGGCCGCCTAACCCACGAGCAGTACTTC.